The clone carrying this T cell receptor beta chain was counted ten times or more. Its target is unknown. This sample was taken from a study of early T cells in non-severe SARS-CoV-2 infection. About the research overall: The input, bulk RNA from unsorted whole blood, was sequenced, and chains were unpaired. Findings and limits, study-wide: VDJdb-based annotation leaned toward anti-spike CD8 responses and missed private and CD4 specificities.

Individual cDNA molecules were tagged with unique molecular identifiers, the study reported. TCRdb independently ran MiXCR on the 5' RACE reads; one entry per CDR3 protein. The table lists some 57,000 distinct CDR3 sequences, approximately 8% of them singletons. The specimen comprised whole blood, sampled at baseline. This receptor was obtained from an adult who was a healthcare worker with PCR-confirmed SARS-CoV-2 infection or an uninfected control (not recorded which).

Written as DNA, the CDR3 is TGCAGTGCAAACGAAGCAGGGGGGATTCAAGAGACCCAGTACTTC. Translation gives CSANEAGGIQETQYF. This chain uses TRBV20-1 with TRBJ2-5, with a possible D match to TRBD1 (7 bases). The V and J ends lost 6 bases and 2 bases respectively, with 19 bases between them. The CDR3 is 15 residues long. The germline gives CDR1 DFQATT, CDR2 SNEGSKA (reference sequence).